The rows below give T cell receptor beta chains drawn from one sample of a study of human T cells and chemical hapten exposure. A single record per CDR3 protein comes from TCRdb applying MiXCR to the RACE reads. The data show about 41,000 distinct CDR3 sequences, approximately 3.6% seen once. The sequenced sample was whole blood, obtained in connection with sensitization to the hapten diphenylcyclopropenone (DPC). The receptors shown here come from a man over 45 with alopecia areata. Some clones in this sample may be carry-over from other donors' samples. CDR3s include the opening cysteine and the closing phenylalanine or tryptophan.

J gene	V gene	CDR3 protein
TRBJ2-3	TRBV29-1	CSVEQGADTQYF
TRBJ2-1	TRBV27	CASSPGLHNEQFF
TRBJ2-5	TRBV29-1	CSAGQVRGEETQYF
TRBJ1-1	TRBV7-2	CASSSSRRRAFF
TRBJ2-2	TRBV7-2	CASSSGLAGGTGELFF
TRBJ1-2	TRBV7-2	CASSLGQGFYGYTF
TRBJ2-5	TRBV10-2	CASEYPPNLISGRNTKKETQYF
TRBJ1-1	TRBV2	CASSAFDRATEAFF
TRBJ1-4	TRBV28	CASSPRDSLNEKLFF
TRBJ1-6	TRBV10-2	CASSVNGTPNSPLHF
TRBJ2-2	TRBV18	CASSPGQGGTGELFF
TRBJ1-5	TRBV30	CAWSLGGLWSNQPQHF
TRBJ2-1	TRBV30	CAWSDYNEQFF
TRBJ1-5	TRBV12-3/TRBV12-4	CASSSRRTVYSNQPQHF
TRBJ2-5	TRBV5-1	CASSPDTIETQYF
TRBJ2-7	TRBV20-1	CRAGDYEQYF
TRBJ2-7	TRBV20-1	CSARDPTGYEQYF
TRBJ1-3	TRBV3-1	CASSLISSGNTIYF
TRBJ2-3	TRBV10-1	CASSESGIAHDTQYF
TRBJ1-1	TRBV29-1	CSVEVGGQTFF
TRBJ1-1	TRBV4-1	CASSQEPEVAGRAFF
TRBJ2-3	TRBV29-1	CSVGRAITDTQYF
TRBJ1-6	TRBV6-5	CASSPPYSPLHF
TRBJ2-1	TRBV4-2	CASSPVGSSYNEQFF
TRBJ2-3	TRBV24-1	CATSDRHGQGLAGPTDTQYF
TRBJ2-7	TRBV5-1	CASSLLDEQYF
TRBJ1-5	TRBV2	CASTYSSNQPQHF
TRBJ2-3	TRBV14	CASSQAVADTQYF
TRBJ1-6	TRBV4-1	CASSQDLLGVSVSNSPLHF
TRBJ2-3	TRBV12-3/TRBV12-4	CASSLRPTRTDTQYF
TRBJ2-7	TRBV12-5	CASGLATSGRAYEQYF
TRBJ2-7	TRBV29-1	CSVAGNSYEQYF
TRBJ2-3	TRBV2	CASSDTLAGRTDTQYF
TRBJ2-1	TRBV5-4	CASSSGLAASYNEQFF
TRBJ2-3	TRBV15	CATSRDRDWLGTQYF
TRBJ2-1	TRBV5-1	CASSLGGDIRYNEQFF
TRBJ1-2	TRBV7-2	CASSSSKRGYTF
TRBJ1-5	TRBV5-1	CASSLGEGNQPQHF
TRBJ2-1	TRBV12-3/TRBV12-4	CASSSTSGSYNEQFF
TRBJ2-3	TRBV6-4	CASSGTGVGTDTQYF
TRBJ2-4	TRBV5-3	CARSLDREGGSIQYF
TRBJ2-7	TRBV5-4	CASSQGTSSYEQYF
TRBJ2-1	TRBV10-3	CAISEAGQGYNEQFF
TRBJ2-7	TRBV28	CASKEVRDRGYEQYF
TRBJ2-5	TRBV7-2	CASSPRDSSETQYF
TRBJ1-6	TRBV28	CASQGQGKSPLHF
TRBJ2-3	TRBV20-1	CSARDPGAATDTDTQYF
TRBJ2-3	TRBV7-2	CASSSASGSADTQYF
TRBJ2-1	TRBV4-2	CASSPRQGFFHEQFF
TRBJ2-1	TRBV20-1	CSARDSRTGDYNEQFF
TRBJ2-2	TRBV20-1	CSAGGTGELFF
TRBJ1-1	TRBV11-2	CASSLDGQTTAEAFF
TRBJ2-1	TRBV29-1	CSVELWGAPPNEQFF